This T cell receptor beta chain was retrieved from a study of blood T cell repertoires in COVID-19. Study as a whole: Specimens from acute and convalescent COVID-19 originated in the United States, Italy and Spain. Nucleic acid was either cDNA or gDNA, and it came from T cells, B-cell-depleted T cells, or PBMCs.

The sample holds one count of this clone. Trimming at V came to 5 bases and at J to 8 bases, leaving 15 bases not matched to a gene. The CDR3 has 16 residues. Per germline, CDR1 SGHVS and CDR2 FQNEAQ. Sequenced by immunoSEQ multiplex PCR; TCRdb stores in-frame clones only, minus some. Found here are about 180,000 clones, around 85% of them singletons; the top ten hold about 10%. The chain has TRBV7-8 and TRBJ1-3; 7 nucleotides agree with TRBD1. The sequence was obtained from a human donor with active or convalescent COVID-19. The donor label of this sample is uncertain. Source material: peripheral blood. CDR3: CASSLTPGQVADTIYF. CDR3 DNA: TGTGCCAGCAGCCTCACCCCCGGACAGGTAGCGGACACCATATATTTT.